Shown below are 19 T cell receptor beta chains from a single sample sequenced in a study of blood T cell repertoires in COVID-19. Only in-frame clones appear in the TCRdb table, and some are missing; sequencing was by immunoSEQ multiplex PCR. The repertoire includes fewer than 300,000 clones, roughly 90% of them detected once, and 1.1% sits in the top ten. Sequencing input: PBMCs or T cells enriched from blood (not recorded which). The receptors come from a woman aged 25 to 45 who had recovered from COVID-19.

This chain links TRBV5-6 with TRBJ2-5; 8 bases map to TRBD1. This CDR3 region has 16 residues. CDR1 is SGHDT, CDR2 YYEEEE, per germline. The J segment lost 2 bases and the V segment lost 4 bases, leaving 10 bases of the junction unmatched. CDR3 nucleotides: TGTGCCAGCAGCCCAGGTTGGACAGGGCATCAAGAGACCCAGTACTTC. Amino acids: CASSPGWTGHQETQYF.

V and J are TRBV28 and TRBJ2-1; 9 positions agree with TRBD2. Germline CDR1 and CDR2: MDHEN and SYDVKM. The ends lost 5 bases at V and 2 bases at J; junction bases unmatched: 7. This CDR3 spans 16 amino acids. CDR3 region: CASSPPLAGTYNEQFF. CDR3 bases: TGTGCCAGCAGTCCCCCTCTAGCGGGAACCTACAATGAGCAGTTCTTC.

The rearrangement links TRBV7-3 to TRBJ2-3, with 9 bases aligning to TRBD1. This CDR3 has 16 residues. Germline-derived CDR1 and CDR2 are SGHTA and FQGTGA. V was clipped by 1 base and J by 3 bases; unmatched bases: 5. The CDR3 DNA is TGTGCCAGCAGCTTAAACAGGGGGCTTGGGACAGATACGCAGTATTTT. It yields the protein CASSLNRGLGTDTQYF. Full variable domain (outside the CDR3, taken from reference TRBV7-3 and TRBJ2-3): GAGVSQTPSNKVTEKGKYVELRCDPISGHTALYWYRQSLGQGPEFLIYFQGTGAADDSGLPNDRFFAVRPEGSVSTLKIQRTERGDSAVYLCASSLNRGLGTDTQYFGPGTRLTVL.

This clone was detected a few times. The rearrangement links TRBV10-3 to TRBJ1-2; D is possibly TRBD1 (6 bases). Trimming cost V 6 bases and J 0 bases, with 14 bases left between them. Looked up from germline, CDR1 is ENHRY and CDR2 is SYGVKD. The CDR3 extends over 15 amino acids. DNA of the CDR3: TGTGCCATCAGCGACCGGGACACAACTAACTATGGCTACACCTTC. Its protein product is CAISDRDTTNYGYTF.

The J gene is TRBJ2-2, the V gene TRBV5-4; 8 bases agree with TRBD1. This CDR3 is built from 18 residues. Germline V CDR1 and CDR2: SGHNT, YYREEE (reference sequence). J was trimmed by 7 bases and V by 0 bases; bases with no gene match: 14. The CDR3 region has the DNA TGTGCCAGCAGCTTGGGTTTGTTCGGACAGGGTATCGGCGGGGAGCTGTTTTTT. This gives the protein CASSLGLFGQGIGGELFF.

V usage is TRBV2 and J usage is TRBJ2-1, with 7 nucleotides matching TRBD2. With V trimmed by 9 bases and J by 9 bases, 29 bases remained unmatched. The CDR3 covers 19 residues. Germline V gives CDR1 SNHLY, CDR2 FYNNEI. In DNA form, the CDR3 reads TGTGCCAGTAGAGAAGCAGGGTATCCGCTTCGAGGGAGGGCCGGTGAGCAGTTCTTC. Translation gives CASREAGYPLRGRAGEQFF.

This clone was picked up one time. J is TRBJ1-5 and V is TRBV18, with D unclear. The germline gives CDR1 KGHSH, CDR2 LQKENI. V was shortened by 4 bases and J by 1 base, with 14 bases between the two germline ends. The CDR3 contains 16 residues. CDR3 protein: CASSLKAGNSNQPQHF. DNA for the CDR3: TGTGCCAGCTCACTCAAGGCGGGTAACAGCAATCAGCCCCAGCATTTT.

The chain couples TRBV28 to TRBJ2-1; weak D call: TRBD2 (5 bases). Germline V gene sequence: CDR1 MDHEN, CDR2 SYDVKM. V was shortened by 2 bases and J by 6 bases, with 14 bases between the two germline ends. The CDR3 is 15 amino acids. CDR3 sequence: CASSLSGRTSNEQFF. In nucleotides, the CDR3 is TGTGCCAGCAGTTTAAGCGGTAGGACCTCCAATGAGCAGTTCTTC.

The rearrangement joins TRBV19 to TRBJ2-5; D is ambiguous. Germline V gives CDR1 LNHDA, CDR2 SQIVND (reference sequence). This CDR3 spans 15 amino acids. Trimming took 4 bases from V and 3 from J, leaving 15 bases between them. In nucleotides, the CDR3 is TGTGCCAGTAGTACCCCTCGACAACCCAAAGAGACCCAGTACTTC. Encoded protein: CASSTPRQPKETQYF.

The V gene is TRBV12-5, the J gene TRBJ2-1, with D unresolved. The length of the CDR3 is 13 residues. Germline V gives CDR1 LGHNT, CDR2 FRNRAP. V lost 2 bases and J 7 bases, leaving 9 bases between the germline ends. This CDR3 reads CASGLSTVNEQFF. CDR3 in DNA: TGTGCTAGTGGTTTGTCTACCGTTAATGAGCAGTTCTTC. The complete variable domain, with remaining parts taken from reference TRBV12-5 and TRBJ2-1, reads DARVTQTPRHKVTEMGQEVTMRCQPILGHNTVFWYRQTMMQGLELLAYFRNRAPLDDSGMPKDRFSAEMPDATLATLKIQPSEPRDSAVYFCASGLSTVNEQFFGPGTRLTVL.

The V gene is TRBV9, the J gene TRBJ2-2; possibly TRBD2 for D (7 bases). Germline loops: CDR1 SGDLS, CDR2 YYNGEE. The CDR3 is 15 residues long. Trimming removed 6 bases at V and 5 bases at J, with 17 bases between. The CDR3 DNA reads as TGTGCCAGCACCACTGGCGGGGGCGGGACCGGGGAGCTGTTTTTT. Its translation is CASTTGGGGTGELFF. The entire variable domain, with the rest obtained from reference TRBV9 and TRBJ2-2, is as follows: DSGVTQTPKHLITATGQRVTLRCSPRSGDLSVYWYQQSLDQGLQFLIQYYNGEERAKGNILERFSAQQFPDLHSELNLSSLELGDSALYFCASTTGGGGTGELFFGEGSRLTVL.

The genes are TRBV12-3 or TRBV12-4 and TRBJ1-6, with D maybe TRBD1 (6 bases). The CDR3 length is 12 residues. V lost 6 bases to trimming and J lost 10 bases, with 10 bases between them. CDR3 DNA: TGTGCCAGCAGCCCAGGGGACTCACCCCTCCACTTT. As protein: CASSPGDSPLHF.

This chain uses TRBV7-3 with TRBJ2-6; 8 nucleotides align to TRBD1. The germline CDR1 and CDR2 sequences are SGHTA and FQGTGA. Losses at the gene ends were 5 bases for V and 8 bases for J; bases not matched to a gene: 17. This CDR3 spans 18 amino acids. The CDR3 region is CASSVSGTGVLGSNVLTF. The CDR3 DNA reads TGTGCCAGCAGCGTATCCGGGACAGGAGTCCTAGGCTCCAACGTCCTGACTTTC.

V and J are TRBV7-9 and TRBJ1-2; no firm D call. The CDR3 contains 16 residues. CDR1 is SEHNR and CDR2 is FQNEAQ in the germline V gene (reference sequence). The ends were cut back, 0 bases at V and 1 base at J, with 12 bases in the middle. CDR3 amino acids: CASSLASLQLNYGYTF. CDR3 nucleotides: TGTGCCAGCAGCTTAGCGAGTTTACAGCTTAACTATGGCTACACCTTC.

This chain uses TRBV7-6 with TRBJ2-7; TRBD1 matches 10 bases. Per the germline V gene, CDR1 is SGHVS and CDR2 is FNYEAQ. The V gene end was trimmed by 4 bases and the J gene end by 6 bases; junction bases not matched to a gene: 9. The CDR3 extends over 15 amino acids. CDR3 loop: CASSSPGQGISEQYF. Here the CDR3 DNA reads TGTGCCAGCAGCTCTCCGGGACAGGGGATCAGCGAGCAGTACTTC. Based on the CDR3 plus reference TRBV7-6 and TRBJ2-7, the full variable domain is GAGVSQSPRYKVTKRGQDVALRCDPISGHVSLYWYRQALGQGPEFLTYFNYEAQQDKSGLPNDRFSAERPEGSISTLTIQRTEQRDSAMYRCASSSPGQGISEQYFGPGTRLTVT.

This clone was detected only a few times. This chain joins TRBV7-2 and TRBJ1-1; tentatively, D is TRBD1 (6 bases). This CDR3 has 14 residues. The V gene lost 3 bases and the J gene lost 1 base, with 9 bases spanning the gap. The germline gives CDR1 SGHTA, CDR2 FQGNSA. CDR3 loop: CASSFGQQNTEAFF. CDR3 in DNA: TGTGCCAGCAGCTTCGGACAGCAGAACACTGAAGCTTTCTTT.

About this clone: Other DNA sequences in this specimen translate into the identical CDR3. DNA of the CDR3: TGTGCCAGTTCCGGGACAGGGGGTGATCAGCCCCAGCATTTT. Protein product: CASSGTGGDQPQHF. The chain employs TRBV19 and TRBJ1-5; 11 nucleotides match TRBD1. The CDR3 consists of 14 residues. The V gene end was trimmed by 8 bases and the J gene end by 5 bases; junction bases not matched to a gene: 5. Germline-derived CDR1 and CDR2 are LNHDA and SQIVND (reference sequence).

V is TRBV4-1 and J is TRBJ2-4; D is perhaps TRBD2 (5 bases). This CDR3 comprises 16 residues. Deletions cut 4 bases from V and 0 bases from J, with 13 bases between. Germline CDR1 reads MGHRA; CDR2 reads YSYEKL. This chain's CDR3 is CASSPGLNLAKNIQYF. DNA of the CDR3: TGCGCCAGCAGCCCTGGACTGAATCTAGCCAAAAACATTCAGTACTTC.

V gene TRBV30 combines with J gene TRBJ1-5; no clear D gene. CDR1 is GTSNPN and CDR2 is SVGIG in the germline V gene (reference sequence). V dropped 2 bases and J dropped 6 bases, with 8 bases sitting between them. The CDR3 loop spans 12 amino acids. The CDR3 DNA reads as TGTGCCTGGAGTCCCGGTAGTCAGCCCCAGCATTTT. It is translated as CAWSPGSQPQHF.